Below are 10 T cell receptor beta chains sequenced from a single sample in a study of blood T cell repertoires in COVID-19. TCRdb's table, derived via immunoSEQ multiplex PCR, lists solely in-frame clones and lacks some. Here the sample spans roughly 200,000 clones, approximately 86% being singletons. Sequencing was carried out using PBMCs or T cells enriched from blood (not recorded which). The origin of the receptors is a woman between 40 and 55 years old with acute COVID-19.

This chain connects TRBV7-6 to TRBJ2-2, with TRBD2 matching over 9 bases. After removal of 1 base from V and 3 bases from J, the junction contained 6 bases not matched to a gene. The CDR3 contains 17 residues. Germline V gene sequence: CDR1 SGHVS, CDR2 FNYEAQ. DNA of the CDR3: TGTGCCAGCAGCTTAGGATCGGGCGGGAGGGACACCGGGGAGCTGTTTTTT. Translating it yields CASSLGSGGRDTGELFF.

The genes are TRBV7-8 and TRBJ1-2; D is uncertain. Germline CDR1 and CDR2: SGHVS and FQNEAQ. The length of the CDR3 is 11 residues. Trimming cost V 4 bases and J 7 bases, with 7 bases left between them. DNA of the CDR3: TGTGCCAGCAGCTCCACCGGTGGCTACACCTTC. Its translation is CASSSTGGYTF.

The rearrangement joins TRBV4-1 to TRBJ1-1, with D uncertain. The germline CDR1 and CDR2 sequences are MGHRA and YSYEKL. Trimming shortened V by 6 bases and J by 3 bases, and 14 bases separated the two germline ends. The CDR3 runs 14 residues. The CDR3 DNA follows: TGCGCCAGCAGGGGCCCCTTGAGGGACACTGAAGCTTTCTTT. Amino acids: CASRGPLRDTEAFF.

This clone has more than one count but fewer than ten. V is TRBV11-2 and J is TRBJ2-1; D possibly corresponds to TRBD2 (6 bases). Per germline, CDR1 SGHAT and CDR2 FQNNGV. V dropped 8 bases and J dropped 10 bases, with 15 bases sitting between them. This CDR3 is 12 amino acids long. CDR3: CASSLALREQFF. DNA for the CDR3: TGTGCCAGCTCTCTAGCGCTCCGGGAGCAGTTCTTC.

The V and J genes are TRBV27 and TRBJ2-1, with 11 bases fitting TRBD2. This CDR3 is 16 amino acids long. Unmatched junction bases numbered 11, after V lost 6 bases and J lost 7 bases. Germline values: CDR1 MNHEY, CDR2 SMNVEV (reference sequence). The CDR3 region has the DNA TGTGCCAGCAGGAGCCTCATAGCGGGAGGGCAGAATGAGCAGTTCTTC. This sequence encodes CASRSLIAGGQNEQFF.

The genes are TRBV5-1 and TRBJ2-5, with D possibly matching TRBD1 (5 bases). Germline V CDR1 and CDR2: SGHRS, YFSETQ. V lost 6 bases and J 5 bases, leaving 11 bases between the germline ends. The CDR3 has 12 amino acids. The CDR3 loop reads CASNQGRETQYF. The CDR3 region has the DNA TGCGCCAGCAATCAGGGCCGGGAGACCCAGTACTTC.

This clone was detected a few times. V usage is TRBV10-3 and J usage is TRBJ2-4, with D tentatively TRBD1 (5 bases). V was cut by 2 bases and J by 5 bases, with 10 bases left in between. This CDR3 has 14 amino acids. The germline V gene encodes CDR1 ENHRY and CDR2 SYGVKD. CDR3 DNA sequence: TGTGCCATCAGTGAGGCAGGGTTGCAAAACATTCAGTACTTC. Encoded protein: CAISEAGLQNIQYF.

The chain employs TRBV24-1 and TRBJ1-2; TRBD1 matches 8 bases. V lost 3 bases to trimming and J lost 4 bases; unmatched junction nucleotides: 3. The germline CDR1 and CDR2 sequences are KGHDR and SFDVKD. The CDR3 has 14 amino acids. The CDR3 loop is CATSDDRGPYGYTF. The DNA of the CDR3 is TGTGCCACCAGTGATGACAGGGGACCCTATGGCTACACCTTC.

The chain recombines TRBV7-3 with TRBJ2-7; 9 nucleotides align to TRBD2. Trimming cost V 5 bases and J 0 bases; bases outside gene matches: 5. CDR1 and CDR2 (germline): SGHTA, FQGTGA. The CDR3 runs to 15 residues. CDR3 sequence: CASSRTSDPSYEQYF. The CDR3 nucleotides read TGTGCCAGCAGCCGGACTAGCGACCCCTCCTACGAGCAGTACTTC.

The genes are TRBV7-2 and TRBJ1-2; D unresolved. The germline CDR1 and CDR2 sequences are SGHTA and FQGNSA. This CDR3 is 13 amino acids long. Trimming left V 4 bases short and J 2 bases short, with 8 bases between. CDR3 coding DNA: TGTGCCAGCAGCTCGCGGGAGAACTATGGCTACACCTTC. Translated, it gives CASSSRENYGYTF.